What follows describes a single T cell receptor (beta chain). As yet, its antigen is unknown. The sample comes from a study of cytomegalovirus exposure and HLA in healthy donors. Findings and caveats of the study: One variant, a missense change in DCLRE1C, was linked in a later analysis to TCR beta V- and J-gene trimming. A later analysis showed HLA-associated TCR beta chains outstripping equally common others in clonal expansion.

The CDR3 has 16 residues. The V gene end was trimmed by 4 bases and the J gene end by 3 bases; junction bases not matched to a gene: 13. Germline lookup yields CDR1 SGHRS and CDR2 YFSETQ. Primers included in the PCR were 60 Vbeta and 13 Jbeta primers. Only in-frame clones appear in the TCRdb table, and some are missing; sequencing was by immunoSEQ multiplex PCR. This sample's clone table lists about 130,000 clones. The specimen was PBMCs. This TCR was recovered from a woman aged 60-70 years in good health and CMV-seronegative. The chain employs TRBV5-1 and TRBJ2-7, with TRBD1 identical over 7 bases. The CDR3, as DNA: TGCGCCAGCAGCCAAATACCCGACAGGGCACTCTACGAGCAGTACTTC. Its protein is CASSQIPDRALYEQYF.